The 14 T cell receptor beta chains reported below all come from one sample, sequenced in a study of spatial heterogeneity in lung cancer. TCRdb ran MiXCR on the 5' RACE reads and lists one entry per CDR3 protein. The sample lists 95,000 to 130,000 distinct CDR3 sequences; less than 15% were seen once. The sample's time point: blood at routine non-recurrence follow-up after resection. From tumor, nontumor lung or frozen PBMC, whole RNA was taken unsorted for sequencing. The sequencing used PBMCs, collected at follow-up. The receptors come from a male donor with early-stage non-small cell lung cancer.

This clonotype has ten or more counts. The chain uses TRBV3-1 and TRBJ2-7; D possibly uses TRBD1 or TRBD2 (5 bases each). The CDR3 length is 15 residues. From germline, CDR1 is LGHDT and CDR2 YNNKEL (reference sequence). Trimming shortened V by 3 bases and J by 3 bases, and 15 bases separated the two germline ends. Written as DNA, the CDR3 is TGTGCCAGCAGCCACCTAACCGGGGCAGGCTACGAGCAGTACTTC. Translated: CASSHLTGAGYEQYF.

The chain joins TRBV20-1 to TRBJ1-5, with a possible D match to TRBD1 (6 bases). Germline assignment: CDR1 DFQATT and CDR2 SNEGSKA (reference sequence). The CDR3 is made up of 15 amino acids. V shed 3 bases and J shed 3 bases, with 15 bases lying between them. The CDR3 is CSASVGARFNQPQHF. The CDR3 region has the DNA TGCAGTGCTAGTGTGGGGGCTCGGTTCAATCAGCCCCAGCATTTT.

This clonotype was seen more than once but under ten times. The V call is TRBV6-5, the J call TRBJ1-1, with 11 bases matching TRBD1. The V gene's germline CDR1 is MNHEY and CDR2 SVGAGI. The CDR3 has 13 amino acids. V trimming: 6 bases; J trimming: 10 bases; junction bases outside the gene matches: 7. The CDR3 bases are TGTGCCAGCAGAGGACAGGGGGCTTGGGTAGCTTTCTTT. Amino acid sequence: CASRGQGAWVAFF.

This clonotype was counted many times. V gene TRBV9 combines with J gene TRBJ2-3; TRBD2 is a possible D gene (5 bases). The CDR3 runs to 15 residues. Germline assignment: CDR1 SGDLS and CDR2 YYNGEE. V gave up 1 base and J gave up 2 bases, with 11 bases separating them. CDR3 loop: CASSVSALDTDTQYF. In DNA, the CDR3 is TGTGCCAGCAGCGTATCCGCACTAGACACAGATACGCAGTATTTT.

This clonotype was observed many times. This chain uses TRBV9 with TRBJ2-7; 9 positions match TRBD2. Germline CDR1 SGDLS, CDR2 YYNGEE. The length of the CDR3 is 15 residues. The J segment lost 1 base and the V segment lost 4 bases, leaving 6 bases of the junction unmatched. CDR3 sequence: CASSPIAGASYEQYF. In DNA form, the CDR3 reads TGTGCCAGCAGCCCCATAGCGGGGGCATCCTACGAGCAGTACTTC.

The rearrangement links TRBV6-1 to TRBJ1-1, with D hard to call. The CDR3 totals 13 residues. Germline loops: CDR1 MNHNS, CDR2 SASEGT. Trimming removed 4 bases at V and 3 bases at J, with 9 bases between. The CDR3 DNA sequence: TGTGCCAGCAGTGGCACAGCGTACACTGAAGCTTTCTTT. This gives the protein CASSGTAYTEAFF.

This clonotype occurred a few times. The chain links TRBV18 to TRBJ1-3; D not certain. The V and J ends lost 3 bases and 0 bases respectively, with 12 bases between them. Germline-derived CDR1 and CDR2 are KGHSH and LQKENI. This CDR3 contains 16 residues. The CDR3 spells CASSPRRENSGNTIYF. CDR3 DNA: TGTGCCAGCTCACCCCGGAGGGAAAACTCTGGAAACACCATATATTTT.

The CDR3 nucleotides are TGCAGCGTTGCGACAGACCAATACAATGAGCAGTTCTTC. Translated, it gives CSVATDQYNEQFF. The chain has TRBV29-1 and TRBJ2-1; D perhaps matches TRBD1 (5 bases). Germline CDR1 reads SQVTM; CDR2 reads ANQGSEA. This CDR3 comprises 13 residues. V was cut by 4 bases and J by 4 bases, with 11 bases left in between.

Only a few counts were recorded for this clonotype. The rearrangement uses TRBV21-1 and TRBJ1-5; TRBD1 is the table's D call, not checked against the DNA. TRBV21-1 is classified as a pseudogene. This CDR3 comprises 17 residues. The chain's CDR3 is CASSKVGKSYSNQPQHF. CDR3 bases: TGTGCCAGCAGCAAAGTCGGGAAATCTTATAGCAATCAGCCCCAGCATTTT.

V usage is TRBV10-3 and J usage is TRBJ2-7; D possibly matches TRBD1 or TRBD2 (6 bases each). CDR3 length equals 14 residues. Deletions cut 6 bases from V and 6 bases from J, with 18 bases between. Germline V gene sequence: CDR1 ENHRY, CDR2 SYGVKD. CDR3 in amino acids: CAISRGGLASEQYF. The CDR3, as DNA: TGTGCCATCAGCCGAGGGGGGCTAGCTAGCGAGCAGTACTTC.

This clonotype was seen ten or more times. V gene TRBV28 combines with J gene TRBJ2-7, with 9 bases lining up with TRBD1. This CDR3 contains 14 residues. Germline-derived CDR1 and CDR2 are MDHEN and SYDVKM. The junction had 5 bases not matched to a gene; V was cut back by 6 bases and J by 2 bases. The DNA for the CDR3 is TGTGCCAGCAGGGGACAGGGAACGACCTACGAGCAGTACTTC. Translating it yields CASRGQGTTYEQYF.

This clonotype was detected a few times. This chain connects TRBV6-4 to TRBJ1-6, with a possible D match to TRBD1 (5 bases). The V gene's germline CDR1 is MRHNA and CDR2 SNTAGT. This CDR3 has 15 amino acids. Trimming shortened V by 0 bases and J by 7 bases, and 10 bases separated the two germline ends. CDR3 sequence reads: CASSDSGDVNSPLHF. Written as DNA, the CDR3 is TGTGCCAGCAGTGACTCAGGGGACGTGAATTCACCCCTCCACTTT.

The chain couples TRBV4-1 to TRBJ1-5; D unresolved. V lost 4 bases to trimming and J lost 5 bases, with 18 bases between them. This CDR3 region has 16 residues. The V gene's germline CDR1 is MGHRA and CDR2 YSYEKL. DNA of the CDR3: TGCGCCAGCAGCCCAAGCCCGGGAGGTTTGGATCAGCCCCAGCATTTT. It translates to CASSPSPGGLDQPQHF.

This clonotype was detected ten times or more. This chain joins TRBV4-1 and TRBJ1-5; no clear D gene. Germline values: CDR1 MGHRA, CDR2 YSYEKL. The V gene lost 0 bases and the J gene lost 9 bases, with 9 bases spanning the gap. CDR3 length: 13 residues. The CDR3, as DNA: TGCGCCAGCAGCCAAGATCGGGCTAGGCCCCAGCATTTT. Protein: CASSQDRARPQHF.